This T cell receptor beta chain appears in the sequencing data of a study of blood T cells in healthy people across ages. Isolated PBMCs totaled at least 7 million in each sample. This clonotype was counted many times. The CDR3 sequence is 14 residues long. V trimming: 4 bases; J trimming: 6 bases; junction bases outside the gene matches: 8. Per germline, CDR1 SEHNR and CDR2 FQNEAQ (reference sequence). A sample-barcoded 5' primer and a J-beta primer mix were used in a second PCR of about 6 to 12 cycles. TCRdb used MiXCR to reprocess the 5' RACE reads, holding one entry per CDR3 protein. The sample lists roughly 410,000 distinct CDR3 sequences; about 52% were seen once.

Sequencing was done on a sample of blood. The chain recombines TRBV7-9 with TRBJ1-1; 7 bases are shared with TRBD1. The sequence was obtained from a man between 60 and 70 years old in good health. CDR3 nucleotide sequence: TGTGCCAGCAGCTCCGCCTTGGGGACAGCTGAAGCTTTCTTT. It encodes CASSSALGTAEAFF.